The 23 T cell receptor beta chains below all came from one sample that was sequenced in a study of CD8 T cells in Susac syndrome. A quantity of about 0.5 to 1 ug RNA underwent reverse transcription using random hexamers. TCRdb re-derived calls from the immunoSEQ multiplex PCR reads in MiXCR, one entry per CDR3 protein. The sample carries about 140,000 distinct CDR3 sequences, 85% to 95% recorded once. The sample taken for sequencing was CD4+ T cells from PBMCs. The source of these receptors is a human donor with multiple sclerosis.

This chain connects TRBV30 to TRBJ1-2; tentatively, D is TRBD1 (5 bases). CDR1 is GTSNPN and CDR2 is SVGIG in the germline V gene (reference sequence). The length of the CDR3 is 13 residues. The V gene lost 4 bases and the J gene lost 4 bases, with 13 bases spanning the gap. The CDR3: CAWTWGDLYGYTF. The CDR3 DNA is TGTGCCTGGACCTGGGGGGATCTCTATGGCTACACCTTC.

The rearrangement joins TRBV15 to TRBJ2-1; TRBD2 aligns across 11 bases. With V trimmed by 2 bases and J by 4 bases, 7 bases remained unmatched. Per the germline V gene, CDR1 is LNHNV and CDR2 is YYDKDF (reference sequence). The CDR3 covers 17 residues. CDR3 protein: CATSRSYSGGGYNEQFF. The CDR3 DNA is TGTGCCACCAGCAGATCCTATAGCGGGGGGGGTTACAATGAGCAGTTCTTC.

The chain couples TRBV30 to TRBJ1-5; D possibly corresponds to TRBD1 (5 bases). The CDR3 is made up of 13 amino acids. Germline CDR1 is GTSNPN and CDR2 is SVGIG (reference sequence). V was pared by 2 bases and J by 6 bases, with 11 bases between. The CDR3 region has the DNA TGTGCCTGGAGTCTCCAGGGAGGTCAGCCCCAGCATTTT. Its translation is CAWSLQGGQPQHF.

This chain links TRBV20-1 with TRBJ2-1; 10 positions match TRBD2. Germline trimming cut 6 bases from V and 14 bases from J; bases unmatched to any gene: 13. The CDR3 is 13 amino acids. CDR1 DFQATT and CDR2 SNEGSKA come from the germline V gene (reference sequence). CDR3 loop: CSASAGGPWREFF. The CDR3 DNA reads TGCAGTGCGTCAGCGGGGGGGCCTTGGAGGGAGTTCTTC.

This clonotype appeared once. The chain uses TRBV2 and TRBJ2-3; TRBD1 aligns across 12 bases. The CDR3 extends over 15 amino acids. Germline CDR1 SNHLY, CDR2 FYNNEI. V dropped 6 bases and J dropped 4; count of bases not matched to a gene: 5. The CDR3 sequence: CASRRDRGPSDTQYF. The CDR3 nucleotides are TGTGCCAGCAGACGGGACAGGGGGCCTTCAGATACGCAGTATTTT.

DNA of the CDR3: TGCAGCGTTGAAAGATCCACAGGCGGTAAACTGTTTTTT. Protein product: CSVERSTGGKLFF. This chain uses TRBV29-1 with TRBJ1-4; a possible D gene is TRBD1 (5 bases). Trimming stripped 2 bases from V and 11 bases from J, with 15 bases between. CDR3 length: 13 residues. CDR1 is SQVTM, CDR2 ANQGSEA, per germline.

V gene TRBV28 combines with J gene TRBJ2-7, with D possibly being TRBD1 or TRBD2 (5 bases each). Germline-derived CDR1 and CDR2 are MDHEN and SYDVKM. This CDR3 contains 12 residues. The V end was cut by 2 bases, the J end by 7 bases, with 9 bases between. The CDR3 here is CASSLAGREQYF. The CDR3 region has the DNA TGTGCCAGCAGTTTAGCAGGGAGAGAGCAGTACTTC.

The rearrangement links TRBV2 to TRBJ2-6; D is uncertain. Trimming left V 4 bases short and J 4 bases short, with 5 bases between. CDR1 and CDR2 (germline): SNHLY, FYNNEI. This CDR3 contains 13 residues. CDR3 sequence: CASSVYGANVLTF. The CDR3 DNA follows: TGTGCCAGCAGTGTTTACGGGGCCAACGTCCTGACTTTC.

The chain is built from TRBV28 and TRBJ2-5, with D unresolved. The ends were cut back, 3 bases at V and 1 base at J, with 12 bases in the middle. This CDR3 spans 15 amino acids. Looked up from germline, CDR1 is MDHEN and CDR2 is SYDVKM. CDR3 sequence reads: CASSFGWPVQETQYF. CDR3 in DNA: TGTGCCAGCAGTTTCGGTTGGCCAGTCCAAGAGACCCAGTACTTC.

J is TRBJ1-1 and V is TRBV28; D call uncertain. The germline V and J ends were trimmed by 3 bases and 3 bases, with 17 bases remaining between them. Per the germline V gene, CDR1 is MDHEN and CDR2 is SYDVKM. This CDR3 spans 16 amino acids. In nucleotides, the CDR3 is TGTGCCAGCAGTTTCGGGAGTCGACTTCCGGACACTGAAGCTTTCTTT. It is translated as CASSFGSRLPDTEAFF. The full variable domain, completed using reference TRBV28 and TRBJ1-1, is DVKVTQSSRYLVKRTGEKVFLECVQDMDHENMFWYRQDPGLGLRLIYFSYDVKMKEKGDIPEGYSVSREKKERFSLILESASTNQTSMYLCASSFGSRLPDTEAFFGQGTRLTVV.

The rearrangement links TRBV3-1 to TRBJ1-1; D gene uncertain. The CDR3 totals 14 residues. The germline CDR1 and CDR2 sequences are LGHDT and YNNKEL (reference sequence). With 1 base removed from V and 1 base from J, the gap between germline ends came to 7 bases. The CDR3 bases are TGTGCCAGCAGCCAAGTCGGGGAGAACACTGAAGCTTTCTTT. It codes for CASSQVGENTEAFF.

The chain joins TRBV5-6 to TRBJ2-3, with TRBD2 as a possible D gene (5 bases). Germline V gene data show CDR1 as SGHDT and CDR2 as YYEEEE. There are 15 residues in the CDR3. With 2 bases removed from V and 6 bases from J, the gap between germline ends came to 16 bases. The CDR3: CASSFDTGWADTQYF. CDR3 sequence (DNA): TGTGCCAGCAGCTTTGACACGGGATGGGCGGATACGCAGTATTTT.

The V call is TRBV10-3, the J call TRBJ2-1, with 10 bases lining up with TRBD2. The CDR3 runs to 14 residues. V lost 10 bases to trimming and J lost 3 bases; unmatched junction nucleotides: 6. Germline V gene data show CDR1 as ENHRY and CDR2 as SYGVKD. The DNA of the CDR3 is TGTGCCACCGAACCTAGCGGGAGCTACAATGAGCAGTTCTTC. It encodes CATEPSGSYNEQFF.

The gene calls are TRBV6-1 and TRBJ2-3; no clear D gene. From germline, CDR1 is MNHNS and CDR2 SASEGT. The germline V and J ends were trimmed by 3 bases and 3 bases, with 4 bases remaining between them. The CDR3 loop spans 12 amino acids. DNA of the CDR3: TGTGCCAGCAGTGACACTACAGATACGCAGTATTTT. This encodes CASSDTTDTQYF.

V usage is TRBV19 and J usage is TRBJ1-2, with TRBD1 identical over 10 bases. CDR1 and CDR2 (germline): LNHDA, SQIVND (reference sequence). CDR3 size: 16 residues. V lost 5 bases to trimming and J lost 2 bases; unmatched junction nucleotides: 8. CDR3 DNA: TGTGCCAGTAGTCCGGGACAGGGGAGAGGGAACTATGGCTACACCTTC. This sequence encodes CASSPGQGRGNYGYTF.

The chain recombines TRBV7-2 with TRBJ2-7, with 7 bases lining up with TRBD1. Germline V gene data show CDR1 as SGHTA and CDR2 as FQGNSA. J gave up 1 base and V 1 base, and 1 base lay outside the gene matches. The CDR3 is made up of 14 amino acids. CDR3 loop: CASSLGGQSYEQYF. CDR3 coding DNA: TGTGCCAGCAGCTTAGGGGGACAGTCCTACGAGCAGTACTTC.

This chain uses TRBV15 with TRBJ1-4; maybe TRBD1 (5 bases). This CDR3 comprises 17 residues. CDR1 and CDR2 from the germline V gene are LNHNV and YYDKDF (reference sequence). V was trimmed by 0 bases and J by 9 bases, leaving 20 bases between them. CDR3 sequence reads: CATSRDSQGQGAKKLFF. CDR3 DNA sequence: TGTGCCACCAGCAGAGATAGTCAGGGCCAGGGTGCAAAAAAACTGTTTTTT.

The CDR3 DNA is TGTGCCAGCAGTTACCGGTCGAGGAGCACTGAAGCTTTCTTT. It encodes CASSYRSRSTEAFF. The genes are TRBV6-5 and TRBJ1-1; the D is unclear. This CDR3 has 14 residues. Trimming cost V 2 bases and J 4 bases, with 11 bases left between them. Germline CDR1 reads MNHEY; CDR2 reads SVGAGI.

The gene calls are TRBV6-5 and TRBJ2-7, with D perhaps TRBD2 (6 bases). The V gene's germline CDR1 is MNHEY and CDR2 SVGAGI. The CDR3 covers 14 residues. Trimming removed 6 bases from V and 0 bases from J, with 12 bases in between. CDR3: CASRRDSGSYEQYF. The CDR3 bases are TGTGCCAGCAGGCGGGACTCCGGCTCCTACGAGCAGTACTTC.

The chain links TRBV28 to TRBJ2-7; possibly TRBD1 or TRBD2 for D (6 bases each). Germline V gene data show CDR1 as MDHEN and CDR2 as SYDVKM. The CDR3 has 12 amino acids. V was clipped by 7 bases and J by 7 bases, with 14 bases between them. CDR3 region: CASNGGPGEQYF. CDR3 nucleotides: TGTGCCAGCAATGGGGGGCCTGGGGAGCAGTACTTC.

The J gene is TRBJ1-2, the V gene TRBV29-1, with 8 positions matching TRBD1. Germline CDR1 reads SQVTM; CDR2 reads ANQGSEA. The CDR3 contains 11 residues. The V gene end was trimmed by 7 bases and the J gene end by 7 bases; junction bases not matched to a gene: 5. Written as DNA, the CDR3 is TGCAGCGACAGGGGGGGCCTTGGCTACACCTTC. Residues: CSDRGGLGYTF.

The CDR3 DNA reads as TGTGCCAGCAGCCCTTTTCGGACAGGACGGAGCACCTCCAATCAGCCCCAGCATTTT. This codes for CASSPFRTGRSTSNQPQHF. The V call is TRBV6-2 or TRBV6-3, the J call TRBJ1-5; 7 positions match TRBD1. The CDR3 sequence is 19 residues long. Losses at the gene ends were 6 bases for V and 3 bases for J; bases not matched to a gene: 20. Germline V lookup: CDR1 MNHEY, CDR2 SVGEGT.

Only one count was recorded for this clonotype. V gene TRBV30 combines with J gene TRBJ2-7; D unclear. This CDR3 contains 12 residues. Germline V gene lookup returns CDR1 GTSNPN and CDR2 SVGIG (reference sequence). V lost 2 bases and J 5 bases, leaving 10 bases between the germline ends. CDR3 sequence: CAWSRTSNEQYF. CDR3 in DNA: TGTGCCTGGAGTAGAACCAGTAACGAGCAGTACTTC.